The clone carrying this T cell receptor (beta chain) came up once. The data belong to a study of T cell responses to AZD1222 COVID-19 vaccine. On the study more broadly: Second-dose recipients at about 4 or about 12 weeks were treated as one pooled group.

The CDR3 has 13 residues. Germline-derived CDR1 and CDR2 are SNHLY and FYNNEI. After removal of 8 bases from V and 5 bases from J, the junction contained 8 bases not matched to a gene. The protocol was immunoSEQ multiplex PCR, while the TCRdb copy is restricted to in-frame clones and leaves out a portion. The sample consists of 100,000 to 150,000 clones, roughly 90% of them appearing once. Here the sequenced sample was peripheral blood, taken on day 0 of AZD1222 vaccination. The V call is TRBV2, the J call TRBJ2-7; 8 bases fit TRBD2. The TCR originated in an adult in good health. CDR3 DNA: TGTGCCAGCTCAGGCTCAGCGGGAGACGAGCAGTACTTC. It encodes CASSGSAGDEQYF. Combining the CDR3 with reference TRBV2 and TRBJ2-7 gives the whole variable domain EPEVTQTPSHQVTQMGQEVILRCVPISNHLYFYWYRQILGQKVEFLVSFYNNEISEKSEIFDDQFSVERPDGSNFTLKIRSTKLEDSAMYFCASSGSAGDEQYFGPGTRLTVT.